This TCR beta chain was sequenced for a study of blood T cell repertoires in COVID-19. Per the original data handling: By means of reference gene primer amplification, nucleated cell counts were estimated. Only in-frame clones appear in the TCRdb table, and some are missing; sequencing was by immunoSEQ multiplex PCR. V and J calls and clone size are as listed in that table; D and trimming were resolved from the DNA. There are fewer than 650,000 clones in the sample; less than 90% occur only once, and 7.8% lies in the top ten. Seattle-derived patients entered the study during active infection and were followed longitudinally. Sequenced sample: peripheral blood. The receptor was derived from a woman in her fifties or sixties with COVID-19, enrolled during active disease.

The CDR3 protein is CASSLLRDPGEKLFF. The CDR3 nucleotides are TGTGCCAGCAGCCTCCTGCGGGACCCGGGAGAAAAACTGTTTTTT. The chain joins TRBV14 to TRBJ1-4; TRBD1 is a possible D gene (5 bases). The CDR3 consists of 15 residues. Germline V CDR1 and CDR2: SGHDN, FVKESK. Trimming cost V 4 bases and J 8 bases, with 17 bases left between them.